This TCR beta chain was identified in a study of T cells in Graves' hyperthyroidism and ophthalmopathy. Amplified TCR beta CDR3 regions came from RNA transcripts. HTBI primers were used for first-round RT-PCR of the TCR CDR3. One entry per CDR3 protein, called by TCRdb with MiXCR from the multiplex PCR reads. Here the sample spans around 280,000 distinct CDR3 sequences, roughly 14% being singletons. Patients were excluded because of uncontrolled infection, other autoimmune disease, pregnancy or lactation. On the basis of clinical symptoms, serum thyroxine and TRAb, thyroid ultrasound and orbital computed tomography, diagnoses were made. The blood sample predates any ophthalmopathy symptoms, coming from first hyperthyroidism diagnosis. Each 10 ml fresh peripheral blood draw supplied the PBMCs. Germline assignment: CDR1 SGHTA and CDR2 FQGTGA. V was pared by 2 bases and J by 14 bases, with 17 bases between. The CDR3 is 13 residues long.

The material sequenced was blood. The receptor comes from a woman in her thirties with Graves' hyperthyroidism that later progressed to Graves' ophthalmopathy. V usage is TRBV7-3 and J usage is TRBJ2-3; D is possibly TRBD2 (5 bases). The CDR3 loop is CASSLDPASIWYF. The CDR3 coding sequence is TGTGCCAGCAGCTTAGATCCGGCTAGCATTTGGTATTTT.